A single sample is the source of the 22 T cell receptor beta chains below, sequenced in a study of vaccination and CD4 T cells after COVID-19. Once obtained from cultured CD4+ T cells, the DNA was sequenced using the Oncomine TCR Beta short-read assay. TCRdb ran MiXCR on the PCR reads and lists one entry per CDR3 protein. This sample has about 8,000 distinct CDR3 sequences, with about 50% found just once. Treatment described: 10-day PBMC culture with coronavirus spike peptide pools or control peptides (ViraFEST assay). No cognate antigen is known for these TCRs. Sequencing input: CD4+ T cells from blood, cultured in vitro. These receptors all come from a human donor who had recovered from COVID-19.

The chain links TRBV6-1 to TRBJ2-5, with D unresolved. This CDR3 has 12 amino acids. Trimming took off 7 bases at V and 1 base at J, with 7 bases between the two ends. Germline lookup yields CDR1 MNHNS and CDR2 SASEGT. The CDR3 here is CASTRSQETQYF. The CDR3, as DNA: TGTGCCAGCACGCGTTCCCAAGAGACCCAGTACTTC.

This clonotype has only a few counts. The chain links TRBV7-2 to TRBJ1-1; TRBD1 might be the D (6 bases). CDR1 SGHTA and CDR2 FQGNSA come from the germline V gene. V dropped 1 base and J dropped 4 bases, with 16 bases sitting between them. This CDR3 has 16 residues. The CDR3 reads CASSLGNRVFGTEAFF. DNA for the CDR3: TGTGCCAGCAGCTTAGGGAACAGGGTTTTTGGCACTGAAGCTTTCTTT.

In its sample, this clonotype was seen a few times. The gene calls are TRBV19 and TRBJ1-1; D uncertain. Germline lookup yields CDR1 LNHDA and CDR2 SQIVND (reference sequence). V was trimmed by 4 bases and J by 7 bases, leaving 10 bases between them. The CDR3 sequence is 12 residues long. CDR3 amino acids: CASSRVGIEAFF. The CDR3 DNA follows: TGTGCCAGTAGTAGGGTCGGAATTGAAGCTTTCTTT.

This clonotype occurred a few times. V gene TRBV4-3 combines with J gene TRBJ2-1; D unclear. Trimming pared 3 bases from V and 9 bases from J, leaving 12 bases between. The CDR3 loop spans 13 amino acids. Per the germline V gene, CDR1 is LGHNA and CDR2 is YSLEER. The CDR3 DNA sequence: TGCGCCAGCAGCCAGCGTCTCTTGGTTGAGCAGTTCTTC. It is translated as CASSQRLLVEQFF.

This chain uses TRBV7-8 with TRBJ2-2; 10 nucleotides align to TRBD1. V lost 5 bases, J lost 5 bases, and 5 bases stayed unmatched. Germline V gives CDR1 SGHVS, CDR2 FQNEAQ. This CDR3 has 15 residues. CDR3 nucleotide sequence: TGTGCCAGCAGCCTGGGACAGGGGATGACCGGGGAGCTGTTTTTT. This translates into CASSLGQGMTGELFF.

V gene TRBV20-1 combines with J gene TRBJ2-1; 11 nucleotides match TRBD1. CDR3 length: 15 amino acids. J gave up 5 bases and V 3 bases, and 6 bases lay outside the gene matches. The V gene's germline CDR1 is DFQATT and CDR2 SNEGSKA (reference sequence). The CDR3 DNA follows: TGCAGTGCTAGCTGGACAGGGGGCCTGAACAATGAGCAGTTCTTC. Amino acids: CSASWTGGLNNEQFF.

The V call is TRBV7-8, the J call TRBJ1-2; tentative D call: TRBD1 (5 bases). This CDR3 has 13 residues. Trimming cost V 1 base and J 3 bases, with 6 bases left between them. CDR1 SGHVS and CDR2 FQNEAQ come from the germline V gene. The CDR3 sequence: CASSLGDHYGYTF. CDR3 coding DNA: TGTGCCAGCAGCTTAGGGGACCACTATGGCTACACCTTC.

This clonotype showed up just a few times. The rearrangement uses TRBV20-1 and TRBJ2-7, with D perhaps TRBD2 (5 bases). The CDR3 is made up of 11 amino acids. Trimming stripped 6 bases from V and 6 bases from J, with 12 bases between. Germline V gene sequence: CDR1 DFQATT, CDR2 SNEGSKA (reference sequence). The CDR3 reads CSARGSGEQYF. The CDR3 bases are TGCAGTGCCCGAGGGTCGGGCGAGCAGTACTTC.

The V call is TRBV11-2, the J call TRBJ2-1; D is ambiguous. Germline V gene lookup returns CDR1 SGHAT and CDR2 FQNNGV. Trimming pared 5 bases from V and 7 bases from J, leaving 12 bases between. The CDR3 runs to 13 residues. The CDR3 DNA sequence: TGTGCCAGCAGCCGGAATAGGCAAAATGAGCAGTTCTTC. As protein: CASSRNRQNEQFF.

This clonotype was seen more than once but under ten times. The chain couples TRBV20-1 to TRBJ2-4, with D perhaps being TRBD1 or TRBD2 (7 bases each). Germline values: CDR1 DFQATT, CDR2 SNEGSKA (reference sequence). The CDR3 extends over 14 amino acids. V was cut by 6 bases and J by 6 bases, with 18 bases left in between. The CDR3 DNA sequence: TGCAGTGCACCTCCTACAGGGGAGGGAAACATTCAGTACTTC. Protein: CSAPPTGEGNIQYF.

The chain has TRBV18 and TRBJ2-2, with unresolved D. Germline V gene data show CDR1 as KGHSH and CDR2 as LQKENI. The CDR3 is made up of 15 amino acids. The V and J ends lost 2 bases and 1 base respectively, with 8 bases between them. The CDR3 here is CASSPTPMNTGELFF. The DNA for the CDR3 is TGTGCCAGCTCACCAACCCCCATGAACACCGGGGAGCTGTTTTTT.

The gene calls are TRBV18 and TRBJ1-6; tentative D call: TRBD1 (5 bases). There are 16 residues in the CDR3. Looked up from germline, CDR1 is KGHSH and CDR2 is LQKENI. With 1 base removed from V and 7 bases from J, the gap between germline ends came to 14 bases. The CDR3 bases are TGTGCCAGCTCACCACACGGGCAGGGTAACAATTCACCCCTCCACTTT. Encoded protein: CASSPHGQGNNSPLHF.

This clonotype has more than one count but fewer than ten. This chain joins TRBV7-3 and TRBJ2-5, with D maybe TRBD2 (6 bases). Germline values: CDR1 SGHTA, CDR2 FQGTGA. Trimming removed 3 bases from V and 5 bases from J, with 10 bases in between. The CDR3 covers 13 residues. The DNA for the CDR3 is TGTGCCAGCAGCTTTGAACGGGGGGAGACCCAGTACTTC. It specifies CASSFERGETQYF.

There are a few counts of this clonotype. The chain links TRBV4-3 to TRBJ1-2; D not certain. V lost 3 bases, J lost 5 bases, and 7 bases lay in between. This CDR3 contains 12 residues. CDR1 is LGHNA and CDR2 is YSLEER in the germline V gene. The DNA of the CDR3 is TGCGCCAGCAGCCATCCCCGATATGGCTACACCTTC. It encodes CASSHPRYGYTF.

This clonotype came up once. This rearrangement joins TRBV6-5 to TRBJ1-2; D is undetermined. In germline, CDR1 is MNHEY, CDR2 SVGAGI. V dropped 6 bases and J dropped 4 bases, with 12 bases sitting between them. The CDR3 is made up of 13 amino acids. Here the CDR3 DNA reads TGTGCCAGCAGATACGACTCAGCCTATGGCTACACCTTC. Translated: CASRYDSAYGYTF.

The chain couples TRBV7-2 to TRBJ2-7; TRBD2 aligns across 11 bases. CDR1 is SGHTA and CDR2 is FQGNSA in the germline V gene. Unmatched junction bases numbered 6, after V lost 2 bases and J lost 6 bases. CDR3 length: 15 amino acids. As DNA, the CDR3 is TGTGCCAGCAGCTTAATAAGTAGCGGGAGGGGCGAGCAGTACTTC. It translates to CASSLISSGRGEQYF.

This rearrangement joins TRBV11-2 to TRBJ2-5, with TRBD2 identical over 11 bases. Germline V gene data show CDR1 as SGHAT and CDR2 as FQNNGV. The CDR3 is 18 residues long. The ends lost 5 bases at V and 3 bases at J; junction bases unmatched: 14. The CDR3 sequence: CASSPRLPGLAVKETQYF. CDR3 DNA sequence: TGTGCCAGCAGCCCGCGATTGCCGGGACTAGCGGTAAAAGAGACCCAGTACTTC.

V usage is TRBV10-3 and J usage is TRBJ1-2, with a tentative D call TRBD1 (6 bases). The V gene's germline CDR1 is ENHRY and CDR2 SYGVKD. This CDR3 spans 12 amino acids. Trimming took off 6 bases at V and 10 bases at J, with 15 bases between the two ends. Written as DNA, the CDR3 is TGTGCCATCAGGGGCACGGGGGGCGACTACACCTTC. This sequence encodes CAIRGTGGDYTF.

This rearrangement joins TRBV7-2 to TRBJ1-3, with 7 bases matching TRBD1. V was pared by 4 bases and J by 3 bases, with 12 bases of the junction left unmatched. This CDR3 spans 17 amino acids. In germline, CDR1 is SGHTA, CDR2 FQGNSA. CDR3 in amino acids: CASSSSDRRPSGNTIYF. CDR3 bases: TGTGCCAGCAGCTCATCGGACAGGCGGCCGAGTGGAAACACCATATATTTT.

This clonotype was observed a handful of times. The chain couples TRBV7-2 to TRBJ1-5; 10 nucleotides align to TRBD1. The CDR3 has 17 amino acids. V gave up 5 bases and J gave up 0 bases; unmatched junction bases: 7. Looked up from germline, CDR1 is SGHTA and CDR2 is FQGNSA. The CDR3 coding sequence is TGTGCCAGCAGCCTCCGGGACAGGGGATATAGCAATCAGCCCCAGCATTTT. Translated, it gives CASSLRDRGYSNQPQHF.

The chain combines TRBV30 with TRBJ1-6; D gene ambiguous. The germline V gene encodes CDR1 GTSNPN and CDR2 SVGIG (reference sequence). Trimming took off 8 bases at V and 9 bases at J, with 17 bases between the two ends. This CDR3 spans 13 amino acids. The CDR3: CAGRVAEGSPLHF. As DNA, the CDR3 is TGTGCCGGACGGGTGGCGGAGGGTTCACCCCTCCACTTT.

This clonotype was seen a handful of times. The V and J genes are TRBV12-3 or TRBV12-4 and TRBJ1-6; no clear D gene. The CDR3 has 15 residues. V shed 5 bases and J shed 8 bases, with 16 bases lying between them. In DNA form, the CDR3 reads TGTGCCAGCAGTCGTGAGGGCAGTGGGGATTCACCCCTCCACTTT. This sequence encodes CASSREGSGDSPLHF.